Below are 16 T cell receptor beta chains sequenced from a single sample in a study of shared clonotypes between healthy human individuals. Here immunoSEQ multiplex PCR was the method, and the copy in TCRdb shows in-frame clones only, minus some. The data hold about 1 million clones, with about 80% observed a single time. Specimen: memory CD4+ T cells sorted from blood. Specified subset: CD45RA-negative fraction. These receptors all come from a man younger than 35 in good health.

The chain joins TRBV2 to TRBJ2-1; 12 bases are a match to TRBD2. This CDR3 has 15 amino acids. V gave up 5 bases and J gave up 6 bases; unmatched junction bases: 5. Germline V CDR1 and CDR2: SNHLY, FYNNEI. CDR3 protein: CASSLMGLAGNEQFF. The CDR3 DNA reads as TGTGCCAGCAGTCTTATGGGACTAGCGGGCAATGAGCAGTTCTTC.

The rearrangement links TRBV15 to TRBJ2-5; 10 bases fit TRBD2. V shed 6 bases and J 6 bases; nucleotides not matched to a gene: 13. The CDR3 covers 16 residues. In germline, CDR1 is LNHNV, CDR2 YYDKDF (reference sequence). The CDR3 here is CATSFGWLAGEKTQYF. Written as DNA, the CDR3 is TGTGCCACCAGTTTTGGGTGGCTAGCGGGGGAAAAGACCCAGTACTTC.

V and J are TRBV29-1 and TRBJ1-2; 7 bases line up with TRBD1. This CDR3 is 12 amino acids long. Looked up from germline, CDR1 is SQVTM and CDR2 is ANQGSEA. J was trimmed by 8 bases and V by 5 bases; bases with no gene match: 8. CDR3 DNA: TGCAGCGTTTCCTTGGACAGGCGCGGCTACACCTTC. Protein: CSVSLDRRGYTF.

The V call is TRBV7-6, the J call TRBJ1-4; D perhaps matches TRBD1 (5 bases). CDR1 is SGHVS and CDR2 is FNYEAQ in the germline V gene. The CDR3 extends over 16 amino acids. V was cut by 3 bases and J by 8 bases, with 19 bases left in between. The CDR3 spells CASSLVRSGGREKLFF. The CDR3 DNA sequence: TGTGCCAGCAGCTTGGTCCGGAGCGGGGGACGCGAAAAACTGTTTTTT.

The chain employs TRBV15 and TRBJ2-5; possibly TRBD2 for D (6 bases). Germline V gives CDR1 LNHNV, CDR2 YYDKDF (reference sequence). V was trimmed by 2 bases and J by 5 bases, leaving 12 bases between them. The CDR3 is made up of 14 amino acids. In DNA form, the CDR3 reads TGTGCCACCAGCAGACTCGGGAGCGGGGAGACCCAGTACTTC. It is translated as CATSRLGSGETQYF.

The V and J genes are TRBV6-6 and TRBJ1-2, with a weak D call TRBD1 (5 bases). The length of the CDR3 is 13 residues. V lost 10 bases, J lost 4 bases, and 16 bases lay in between. The germline V gene has CDR1 MNHNY and CDR2 SVGAGI (reference sequence). The CDR3 coding sequence is TGTGCCACCGGGACGGAAACAATCTATGGCTACACCTTC. Its protein product is CATGTETIYGYTF.

V and J are TRBV7-6 and TRBJ2-7; tentative D call: TRBD2 (6 bases). The CDR3 has 14 amino acids. Trimming left V 0 bases short and J 6 bases short, with 12 bases between. Per the germline V gene, CDR1 is SGHVS and CDR2 is FNYEAQ. CDR3 in amino acids: CASSLAWAGGEQYF. The DNA for the CDR3 is TGTGCCAGCAGCTTAGCATGGGCCGGGGGCGAGCAGTACTTC.

V and J are TRBV5-6 and TRBJ2-5, with 7 bases identical to TRBD2. V was clipped by 0 bases and J by 5 bases; unmatched bases: 7. The germline CDR1 and CDR2 sequences are SGHDT and YYEEEE. CDR3 length: 15 residues. The CDR3 loop reads CASSLETGGLETQYF. In DNA form, the CDR3 reads TGTGCCAGCAGCTTGGAGACGGGGGGATTGGAGACCCAGTACTTC.

The V and J genes are TRBV5-4 and TRBJ2-5; D is ambiguous. This CDR3 is 12 amino acids long. Trimming cost V 5 bases and J 0 bases, with 5 bases left between them. Germline CDR1 reads SGHNT; CDR2 reads YYREEE (reference sequence). The CDR3 reads CASSGNQETQYF. For the CDR3, the DNA is TGTGCCAGCAGTGGGAACCAAGAGACCCAGTACTTC. The full variable domain, with the rest looked up from reference TRBV5-4 and TRBJ2-5, is ETGVTQSPTHLIKTRGQQVTLRCSSQSGHNTVSWYQQALGQGPQFIFQYYREEENGRGNFPPRFSGLQFPNYSSELNVNALELDDSALYLCASSGNQETQYFGPGTRLLVL.

The chain uses TRBV4-2 and TRBJ2-2; D perhaps matches TRBD1 (6 bases). The CDR3 extends over 14 amino acids. From germline, CDR1 is LGHNA and CDR2 YNFKEQ. V was trimmed by 3 bases and J by 7 bases, leaving 12 bases between them. The CDR3 reads CASSQGAGLGELFF. The CDR3 DNA is TGTGCCAGCAGCCAGGGGGCTGGGCTCGGGGAGCTGTTTTTT.

CDR3 in DNA: TGTGCCAGCAGCTCTCCTAGCGTCCAAATCAAGTATTTT. Translated: CASSSPSVQIKYF. The chain links TRBV6-6 to TRBJ2-3, with a weak D call TRBD2 (6 bases). CDR3 length: 13 amino acids. Germline V gives CDR1 MNHNY, CDR2 SVGAGI (reference sequence). With 6 bases removed from V and 13 bases from J, the gap between germline ends came to 20 bases.

The chain recombines TRBV6-1 with TRBJ1-2; 8 bases fit TRBD1. This CDR3 contains 15 residues. Germline-derived CDR1 and CDR2 are MNHNS and SASEGT. V trimming: 6 bases; J trimming: 3 bases; junction bases outside the gene matches: 9. The CDR3, as DNA: TGTGCCAGCAGCGATCCTAGGACAGGGCACTATGGCTACACCTTC. Its translation: CASSDPRTGHYGYTF.

V usage is TRBV10-3 and J usage is TRBJ1-1; possibly TRBD1 for D (5 bases). Between the trimmed V and J ends, which lost 4 bases and 0 bases, there was a span of 18 bases. CDR1 is ENHRY and CDR2 is SYGVKD in the germline V gene. The CDR3 is 17 residues long. CDR3 protein: CAISGPPGGRVNTEAFF. CDR3 bases: TGTGCCATCAGTGGGCCCCCGGGGGGACGGGTGAACACTGAAGCTTTCTTT.

The chain uses TRBV9 and TRBJ2-1; TRBD2 might be the D (7 bases). V was pared by 0 bases and J by 6 bases, with 13 bases between. Germline loops: CDR1 SGDLS, CDR2 YYNGEE. The CDR3 is 15 residues long. The CDR3 sequence is CASSVVVGGLNEQFF. CDR3 in DNA: TGTGCCAGCAGCGTAGTCGTGGGGGGGCTCAATGAGCAGTTCTTC. The variable domain in full, completed from reference TRBV9 and TRBJ2-1, reads DSGVTQTPKHLITATGQRVTLRCSPRSGDLSVYWYQQSLDQGLQFLIQYYNGEERAKGNILERFSAQQFPDLHSELNLSSLELGDSALYFCASSVVVGGLNEQFFGPGTRLTVL.

The chain joins TRBV11-3 to TRBJ1-4; D is uncertain. V was shortened by 2 bases and J by 0 bases, with 19 bases between the two germline ends. Germline V gene sequence: CDR1 SGHNT, CDR2 YENEEA. The CDR3 has 19 amino acids. CDR3 sequence: CASSLRYVLAVATNEKLFF. Written as DNA, the CDR3 is TGTGCCAGCAGCTTAAGGTACGTTCTCGCGGTTGCAACTAATGAAAAACTGTTTTTT.

This clone was seen a handful of times. CDR3 sequence (DNA): TGTGCCAGCAGCTCGCAACGGGCCAACTATGGCTACACCTTC. The encoded protein is CASSSQRANYGYTF. The V call is TRBV11-2, the J call TRBJ1-2; D ambiguous. From germline, CDR1 is SGHAT and CDR2 FQNNGV. Trimming took off 4 bases at V and 2 bases at J, with 11 bases between the two ends. The length of the CDR3 is 14 residues.